This T cell receptor (beta chain) emerged from a study of metastatic and nonmetastatic thyroid tumors. Turning to the study itself: Repertoires were compared across blood and tumor or nodule tissue from malignant and benign thyroid patients. Study-wide results and limits: Reports indicated that malignant thyroid tumors showed significantly higher TCR beta diversity than benign nodules did, in blood and tumor.

Prior to thyroid surgery, none of the patients had received any treatment. This clone was detected ten times or more. The antigen is unknown. V was clipped by 10 bases and J by 7 bases, with 13 bases between them. CDR1 MNHNS and CDR2 SASEGT come from the germline V gene. The CDR3 has 11 residues. From the PCR reads, TCRdb re-called clones with MiXCR. The profile covers roughly 4,000 clones, with roughly 35% appearing a single time and approximately 25% taken by the ten largest. The V and J genes are TRBV6-1 and TRBJ1-1; D is possibly TRBD1 (5 bases). Sequenced material: adjacent normal tissue. This TCR was sampled from a male donor with papillary thyroid cancer or a benign thyroid nodule (not recorded which). Some clones in this sample may be carry-over from other donors' samples. CDR3 region: CATRVGGEAFF. The CDR3 DNA sequence: TGTGCCACCCGGGTGGGGGGTGAAGCTTTCTTT.